This T cell receptor (beta chain) is drawn from a study of beta chain features in type 1 diabetes. cDNA synthesis used the whole RNA isolate, giving expressed TCRB sequences. The method was immunoSEQ multiplex PCR; TCRdb's version includes in-frame clones alone and lacks a portion of them. The sample yields 450,000 or so clones, 9.5% to 12% seen once. The CDR3 has 14 residues. Losses at the gene ends were 3 bases for V and 5 bases for J; bases not matched to a gene: 6. CDR1 ENHRY and CDR2 SYGVKD come from the germline V gene. Study observations and caveats: It was possible that PCR favored shorter templates, equally so in patients and controls. TCRB CDR3 length was moderately but significantly reduced in all four CD4+ subsets of Type 1 diabetes patients.

Worth noting for this clone: Its specificity is unknown.

The sample consisted of naive CD4+ T cells from blood. The chain combines TRBV10-3 with TRBJ2-7, with 8 bases lining up with TRBD2. The TCR was taken from a woman aged 18-30 years in good health. CDR3 DNA: TGTGCCATCAGTGATCGCGGGAGGTCTAACGAGCAGTACTTC. Its protein product is CAISDRGRSNEQYF.